This T cell receptor beta chain was identified in a study of T cell responses to AZD1222 COVID-19 vaccine. Whole-study findings and limits: Repertoires were sampled only after the peak T cell response. Reportedly, close to half of spike-specific TCRs are directed against unmutated variant regions. Only a handful of individuals given AZD1222 were seropositive at baseline. A rise in Spike-specific TCR breadth and depth followed two AZD1222 doses.

As for this clone: Its antigen is not known.

Assay: immunoSEQ multiplex PCR; the TCRdb copy retains only in-frame clones and omits some. This table has about 130,000 clones, about nine tenths appearing once. V was pared by 2 bases and J by 8 bases, with 6 bases of the junction left unmatched. Germline loops: CDR1 SGDLS, CDR2 YYNGEE. This CDR3 has 14 amino acids. The chain carries TRBV9 and TRBJ2-4; 8 positions match TRBD2. The TCR sequence derives from an adult in good health. The starting material was peripheral blood, obtained on day 0 of AZD1222 vaccination. CDR3 in DNA: TGTGCCAGCAGCGTGTACGGGGGGGCTGACATTCAGTACTTC. This codes for CASSVYGGADIQYF. Supplemented by reference TRBV9 and TRBJ2-4, the full variable domain reads DSGVTQTPKHLITATGQRVTLRCSPRSGDLSVYWYQQSLDQGLQFLIQYYNGEERAKGNILERFSAQQFPDLHSELNLSSLELGDSALYFCASSVYGGADIQYFGAGTRLSVL.